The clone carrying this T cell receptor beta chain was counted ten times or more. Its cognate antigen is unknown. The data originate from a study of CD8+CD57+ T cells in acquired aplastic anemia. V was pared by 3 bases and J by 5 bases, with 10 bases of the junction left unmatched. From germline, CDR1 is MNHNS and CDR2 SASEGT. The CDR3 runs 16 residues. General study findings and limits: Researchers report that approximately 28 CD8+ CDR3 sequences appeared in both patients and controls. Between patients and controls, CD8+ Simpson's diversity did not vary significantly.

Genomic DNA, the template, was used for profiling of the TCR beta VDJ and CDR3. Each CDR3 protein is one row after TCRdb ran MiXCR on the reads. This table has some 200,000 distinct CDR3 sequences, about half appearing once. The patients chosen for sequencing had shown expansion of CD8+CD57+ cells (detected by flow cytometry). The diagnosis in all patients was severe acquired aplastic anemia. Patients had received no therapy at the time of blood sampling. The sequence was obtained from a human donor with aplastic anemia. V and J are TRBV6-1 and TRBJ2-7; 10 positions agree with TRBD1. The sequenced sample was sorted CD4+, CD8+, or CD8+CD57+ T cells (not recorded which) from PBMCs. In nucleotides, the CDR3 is TGTGCCAGCAGTGAGGGTCCGGGACAGGGGAGGGACGAGCAGTACTTC. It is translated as CASSEGPGQGRDEQYF.